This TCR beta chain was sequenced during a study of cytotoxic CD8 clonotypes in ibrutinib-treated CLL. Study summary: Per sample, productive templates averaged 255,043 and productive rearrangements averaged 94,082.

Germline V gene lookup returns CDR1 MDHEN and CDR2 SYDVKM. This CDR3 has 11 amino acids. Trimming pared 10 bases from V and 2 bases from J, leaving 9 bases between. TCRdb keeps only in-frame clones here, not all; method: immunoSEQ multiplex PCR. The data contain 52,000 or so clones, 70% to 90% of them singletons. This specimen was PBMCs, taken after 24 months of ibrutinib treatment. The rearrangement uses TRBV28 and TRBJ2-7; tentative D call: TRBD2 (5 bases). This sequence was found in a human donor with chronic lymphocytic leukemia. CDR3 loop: CAIGSPYEQYF. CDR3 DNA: TGTGCCATAGGGAGCCCCTACGAGCAGTACTTC.